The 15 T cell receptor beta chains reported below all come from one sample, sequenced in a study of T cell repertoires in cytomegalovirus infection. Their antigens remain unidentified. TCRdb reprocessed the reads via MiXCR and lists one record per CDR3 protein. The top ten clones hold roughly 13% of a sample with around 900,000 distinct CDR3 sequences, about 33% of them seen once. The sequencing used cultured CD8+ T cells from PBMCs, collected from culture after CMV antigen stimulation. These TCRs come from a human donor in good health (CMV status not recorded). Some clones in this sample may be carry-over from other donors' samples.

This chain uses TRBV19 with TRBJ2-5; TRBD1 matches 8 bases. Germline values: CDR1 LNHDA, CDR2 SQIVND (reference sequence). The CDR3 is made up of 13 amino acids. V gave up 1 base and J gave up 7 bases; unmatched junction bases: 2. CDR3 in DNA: TGTGCCAGTAGTATAGTAACAGGGGGGACCCAGTACTTC. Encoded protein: CASSIVTGGTQYF.

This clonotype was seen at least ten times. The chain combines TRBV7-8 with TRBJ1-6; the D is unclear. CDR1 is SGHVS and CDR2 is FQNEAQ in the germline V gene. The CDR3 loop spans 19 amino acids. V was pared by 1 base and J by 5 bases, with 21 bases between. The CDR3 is CASSLGTPHPDRHNSPLHF. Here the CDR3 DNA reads TGTGCCAGCAGCTTAGGTACCCCGCACCCCGATAGACATAATTCACCCCTCCACTTT.

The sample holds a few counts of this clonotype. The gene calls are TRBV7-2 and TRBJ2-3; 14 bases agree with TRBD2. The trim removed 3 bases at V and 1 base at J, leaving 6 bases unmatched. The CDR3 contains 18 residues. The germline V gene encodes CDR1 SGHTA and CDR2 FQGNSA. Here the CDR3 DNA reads TGTGCCAGCAGCTTTAGACTAGCGGGGGGGCTTGGCACAGATACGCAGTATTTT. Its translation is CASSFRLAGGLGTDTQYF. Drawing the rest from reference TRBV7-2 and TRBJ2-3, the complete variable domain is GAGVSQSPSNKVTEKGKDVELRCDPISGHTALYWYRQSLGQGLEFLIYFQGNSAPDKSGLPSDRFSAERTGGSVSTLTIQRTQQEDSAVYLCASSFRLAGGLGTDTQYFGPGTRLTVL.

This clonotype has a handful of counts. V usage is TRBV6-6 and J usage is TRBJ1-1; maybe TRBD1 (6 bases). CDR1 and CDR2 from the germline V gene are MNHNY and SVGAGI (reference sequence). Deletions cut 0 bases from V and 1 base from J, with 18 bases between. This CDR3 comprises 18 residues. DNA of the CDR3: TGTGCCAGCAGTTACTCAGGGGGTCCCTCTCCCGCGAACACTGAAGCTTTCTTT. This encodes CASSYSGGPSPANTEAFF.

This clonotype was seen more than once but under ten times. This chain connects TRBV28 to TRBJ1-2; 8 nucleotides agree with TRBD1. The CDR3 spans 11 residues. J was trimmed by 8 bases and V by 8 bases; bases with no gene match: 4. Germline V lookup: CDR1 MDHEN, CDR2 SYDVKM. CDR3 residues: CASRRGQGYTF. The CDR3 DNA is TGTGCCAGCCGCAGGGGGCAAGGCTACACCTTC.

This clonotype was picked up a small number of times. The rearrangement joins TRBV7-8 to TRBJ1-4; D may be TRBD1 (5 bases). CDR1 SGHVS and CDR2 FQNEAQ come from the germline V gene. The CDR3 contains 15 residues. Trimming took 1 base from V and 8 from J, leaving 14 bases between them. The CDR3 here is CASSLDGGGDEKLFF. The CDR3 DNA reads TGTGCCAGCAGCTTAGACGGGGGGGGGGACGAAAAACTGTTTTTT.

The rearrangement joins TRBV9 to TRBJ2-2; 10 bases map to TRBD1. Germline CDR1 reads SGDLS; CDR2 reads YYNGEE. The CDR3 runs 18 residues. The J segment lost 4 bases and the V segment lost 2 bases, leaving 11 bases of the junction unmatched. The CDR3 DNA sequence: TGTGCCAGCAGCGTCCCCAGCGGGACAGGGGAGGGCACCGGGGAGCTGTTTTTT. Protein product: CASSVPSGTGEGTGELFF.

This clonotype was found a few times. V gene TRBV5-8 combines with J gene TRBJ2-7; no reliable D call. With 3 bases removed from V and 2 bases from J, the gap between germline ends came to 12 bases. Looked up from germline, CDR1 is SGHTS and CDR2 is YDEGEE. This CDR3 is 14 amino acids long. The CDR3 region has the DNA TGTGCCAGCAGCTCTCCCAGGAGCCCCTACGAGCAGTACGTC. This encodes CASSSPRSPYEQYV.

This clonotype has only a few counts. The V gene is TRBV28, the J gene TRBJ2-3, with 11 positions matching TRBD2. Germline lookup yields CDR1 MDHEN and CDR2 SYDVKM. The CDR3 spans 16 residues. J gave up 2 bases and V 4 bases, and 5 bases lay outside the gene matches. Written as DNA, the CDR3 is TGTGCCAGCAGTTCGTCTAGCGGGGGGTTCACAGATACGCAGTATTTT. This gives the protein CASSSSSGGFTDTQYF.

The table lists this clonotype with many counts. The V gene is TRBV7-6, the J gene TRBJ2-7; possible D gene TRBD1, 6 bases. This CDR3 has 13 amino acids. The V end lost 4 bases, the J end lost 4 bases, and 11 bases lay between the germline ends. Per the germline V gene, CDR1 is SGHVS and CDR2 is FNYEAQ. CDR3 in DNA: TGTGCCAGCAGCTCCTGGGACACATACGAGCAGTACTTC. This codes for CASSSWDTYEQYF.

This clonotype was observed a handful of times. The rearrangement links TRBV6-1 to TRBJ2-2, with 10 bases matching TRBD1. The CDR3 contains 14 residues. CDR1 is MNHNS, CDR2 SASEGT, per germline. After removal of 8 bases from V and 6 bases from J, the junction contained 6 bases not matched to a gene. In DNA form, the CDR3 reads TGTGCCAGCGGGGACAGGGGAGAAGCCGGGGAGCTGTTTTTT. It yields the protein CASGDRGEAGELFF.

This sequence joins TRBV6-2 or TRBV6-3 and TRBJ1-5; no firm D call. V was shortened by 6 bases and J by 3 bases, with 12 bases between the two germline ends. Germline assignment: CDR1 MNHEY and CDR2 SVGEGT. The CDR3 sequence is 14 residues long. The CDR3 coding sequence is TGTGCCAGCAGCGCACAGACGTTCAATCAGCCCCAGCATTTT. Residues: CASSAQTFNQPQHF.

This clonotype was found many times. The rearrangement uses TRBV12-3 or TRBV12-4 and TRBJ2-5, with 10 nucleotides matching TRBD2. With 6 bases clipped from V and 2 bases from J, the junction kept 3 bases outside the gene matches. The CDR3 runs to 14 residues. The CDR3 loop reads CASRLAGVQETQYF. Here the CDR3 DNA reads TGTGCCAGCAGGCTAGCGGGGGTTCAAGAGACCCAGTACTTC.

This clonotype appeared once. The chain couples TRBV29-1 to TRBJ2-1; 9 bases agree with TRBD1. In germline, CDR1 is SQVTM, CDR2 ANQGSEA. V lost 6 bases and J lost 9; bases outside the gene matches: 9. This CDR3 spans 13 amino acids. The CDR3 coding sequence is TGCAGCGTCCCGGACAGGGGCGATGCTGAGCAGTTCTTC. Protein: CSVPDRGDAEQFF.

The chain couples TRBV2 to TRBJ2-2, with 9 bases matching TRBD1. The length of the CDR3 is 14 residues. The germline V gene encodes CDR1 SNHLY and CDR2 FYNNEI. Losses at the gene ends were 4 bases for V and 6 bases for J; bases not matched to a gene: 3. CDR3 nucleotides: TGTGCCAGCAGTGTGGGACAGGGAGCCGGGGAGCTGTTTTTT. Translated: CASSVGQGAGELFF.